This T cell receptor (beta chain) originates from a study of T-cell memory formation after mild COVID-19. Study-wide background: Largely, the TCR clusters proved donor specific. The study, taken as a whole, reports: Contracting CD8+ clones were enriched in EMRA, CD4+ mainly in CM and EM. CD4+ bias marked clones expanding day 15 to 37, unlike balanced contracting clones. Detection of some responders pre-infection suggested pre-existing cross-reactive memory T cells participated.

Per germline, CDR1 MGHRA and CDR2 YSYEKL. This CDR3 contains 14 residues. The V end was cut by 4 bases, the J end by 3 bases, with 13 bases between. Via MiXCR, TCRdb re-called the 5' RACE reads, giving one row per CDR3 protein. The table has over 350,000 distinct CDR3 sequences, 24% seen once. With regard to this clonotype: Antigen unknown.

The clonotype originates from an adult woman who had mild COVID-19 (a few samples of this study predate the infection). Cell type and time point are not known. The sequenced material came from PBMCs or a T cell subset sorted from them (not recorded which). The chain has TRBV4-1 and TRBJ2-7; D might be TRBD2 (6 bases). The CDR3 protein is CASSRGTQNYEQYF. The CDR3 DNA sequence: TGCGCCAGCAGCCGCGGGACGCAAAACTACGAGCAGTACTTC.